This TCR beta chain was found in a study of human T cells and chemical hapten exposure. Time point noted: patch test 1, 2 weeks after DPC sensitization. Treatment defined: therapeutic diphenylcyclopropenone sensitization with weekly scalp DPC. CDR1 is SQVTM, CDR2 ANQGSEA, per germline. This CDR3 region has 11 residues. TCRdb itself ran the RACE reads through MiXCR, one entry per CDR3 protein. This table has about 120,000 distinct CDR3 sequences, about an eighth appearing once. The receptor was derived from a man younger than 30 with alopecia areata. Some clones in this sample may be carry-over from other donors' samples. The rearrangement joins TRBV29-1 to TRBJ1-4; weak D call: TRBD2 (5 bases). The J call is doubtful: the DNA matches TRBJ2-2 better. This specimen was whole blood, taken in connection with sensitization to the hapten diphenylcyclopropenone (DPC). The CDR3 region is CSVGETGELFF. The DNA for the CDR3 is TGCAGCGTTGGGGAGACAGGGGAGCTGTTTTTT.